These 16 T cell receptor beta chains were all obtained from the same sample, sequenced in a study of blood T cell repertoires in COVID-19. Generated by immunoSEQ multiplex PCR, the TCRdb table keeps only in-frame clones and is missing some. The data hold approximately 250,000 clones, with 86% observed a single time. Sequencing was done on a sample of peripheral blood. Every receptor here comes from a man aged 40-49 years with active or convalescent COVID-19.

This clone was counted between two and nine times. This chain joins TRBV30 and TRBJ1-1; D is unclear. This CDR3 has 13 amino acids. The V end lost 0 bases, the J end lost 6 bases, and 11 bases lay between the germline ends. Germline CDR1 is GTSNPN and CDR2 is SVGIG (reference sequence). This CDR3 is CAWSVTPEAEAFF. The DNA of the CDR3 is TGTGCCTGGAGTGTAACCCCTGAGGCTGAAGCTTTCTTT.

The J gene is TRBJ1-4, the V gene TRBV21-1. TRBV21-1 is labeled a pseudogene. CDR3 length: 11 amino acids. The CDR3 DNA is TGTGCCAGCAGCAAAGTCGAGATTTCCCCTTTT. Translation gives CASSKVEISPF.

The chain has TRBV18 and TRBJ1-2, with 10 positions matching TRBD1. Per the germline V gene, CDR1 is KGHSH and CDR2 is LQKENI. V lost 3 bases to trimming and J lost 1 base; unmatched junction nucleotides: 2. The CDR3 covers 15 residues. This chain's CDR3 is CASSPTGGVNYGYTF. As DNA, the CDR3 is TGTGCCAGCTCACCGACAGGGGGCGTTAACTATGGCTACACCTTC.

This clone was recorded a few times. This sequence joins TRBV19 and TRBJ1-5, with unresolved D. This CDR3 region has 14 residues. Germline loops: CDR1 LNHDA, CDR2 SQIVND (reference sequence). Between the trimmed V and J ends, which lost 8 bases and 3 bases, there was a span of 14 bases. CDR3 protein: CASSIRETNQPQHF. CDR3 bases: TGTGCCAGTTCGATCCGGGAAACCAATCAGCCCCAGCATTTT.

This chain links TRBV18 with TRBJ2-1; 10 bases align to TRBD2. The germline V gene has CDR1 KGHSH and CDR2 LQKENI. The CDR3 spans 17 residues. The V and J ends lost 6 bases and 7 bases, in that order; junction bases with no gene match: 15. The CDR3 loop is CASSSSSGRAWGNEQFF. CDR3 DNA: TGTGCCAGCTCTTCCTCGAGCGGGAGGGCCTGGGGTAATGAGCAGTTCTTC.

The gene calls are TRBV7-9 and TRBJ2-7; 8 bases match TRBD1. Trimming at V came to 0 bases and at J to 0 bases, leaving 1 base not matched to a gene. This CDR3 region has 15 residues. Germline V gene lookup returns CDR1 SEHNR and CDR2 FQNEAQ (reference sequence). The CDR3 here is CASSLAQGASYEQYF. In DNA, the CDR3 is TGTGCCAGCAGCTTAGCGCAGGGGGCCTCCTACGAGCAGTACTTC.

In this sample, this clone turned up a few times. This chain links TRBV9 with TRBJ2-3, with D perhaps TRBD2 (5 bases). Germline loops: CDR1 SGDLS, CDR2 YYNGEE. The CDR3 length is 14 residues. V lost 1 base and J lost 1, with 7 bases in between. The chain's CDR3 is CASSVIGGTDTQYF. The CDR3 bases are TGTGCCAGCAGCGTAATCGGGGGCACAGATACGCAGTATTTT.

This clone was recorded once. The V call is TRBV5-1, the J call TRBJ2-1, with 7 bases that match TRBD2. The J segment lost 2 bases and the V segment lost 0 bases, leaving 5 bases of the junction unmatched. The germline V gene has CDR1 SGHRS and CDR2 YFSETQ. The CDR3 is 16 amino acids. The CDR3 DNA reads as TGCGCCAGCAGCTTGGGTCGCGGGAGACCCTACAATGAGCAGTTCTTC. This translates into CASSLGRGRPYNEQFF.

J is TRBJ2-5 and V is TRBV5-1, with 13 nucleotides matching TRBD2. Trimming removed 5 bases from V and 5 bases from J; junction bases left unmatched: 12. Germline V gene lookup returns CDR1 SGHRS and CDR2 YFSETQ. CDR3 length: 17 amino acids. DNA of the CDR3: TGCGCCAGCAGTTCCCCGGGACTAGCGGGACGGGGGGAGACCCAGTACTTC. It encodes CASSSPGLAGRGETQYF.

The V gene is TRBV9, the J gene TRBJ2-1, with a weak D call TRBD2 (6 bases). Germline V gene data show CDR1 as SGDLS and CDR2 as YYNGEE. CDR3 length: 18 amino acids. V lost 0 bases to trimming and J lost 5 bases, with 21 bases between them. CDR3 region: CASSVVGGTLGFNNEQFF. Here the CDR3 DNA reads TGTGCCAGCAGCGTAGTTGGGGGGACGCTGGGTTTCAACAATGAGCAGTTCTTC. Full variable domain (remainder filled in from reference TRBV9 and TRBJ2-1): DSGVTQTPKHLITATGQRVTLRCSPRSGDLSVYWYQQSLDQGLQFLIQYYNGEERAKGNILERFSAQQFPDLHSELNLSSLELGDSALYFCASSVVGGTLGFNNEQFFGPGTRLTVL.

This chain joins TRBV11-2 and TRBJ2-1, with a weak D call TRBD2 (7 bases). The ends were cut back, 0 bases at V and 4 bases at J, with 13 bases in the middle. The CDR3 sequence is 16 residues long. Germline CDR1 is SGHAT and CDR2 is FQNNGV. The CDR3 coding sequence is TGTGCCAGCAGCTTAGAGGCGGGGGCCTCTTACAATGAGCAGTTCTTC. Amino acid sequence: CASSLEAGASYNEQFF.

The chain is built from TRBV29-1 and TRBJ1-4; D might be TRBD1 (5 bases). The CDR3 consists of 15 residues. The germline V gene encodes CDR1 SQVTM and CDR2 ANQGSEA. V lost 4 bases, J lost 7 bases, and 19 bases lay in between. CDR3 protein: CSVAYWGDSPEKLFF. The CDR3, as DNA: TGCAGCGTTGCTTACTGGGGTGACAGTCCTGAAAAACTGTTTTTT.

This sequence joins TRBV9 and TRBJ1-5; 7 nucleotides align to TRBD1. The CDR3 length is 14 residues. With 4 bases clipped from V and 5 bases from J, the junction kept 6 bases outside the gene matches. CDR1 and CDR2 (germline): SGDLS, YYNGEE. The CDR3 is CASSRTGRDQPQHF. The CDR3 DNA reads as TGTGCCAGCAGCCGGACAGGTAGGGATCAGCCCCAGCATTTT.

The chain employs TRBV20-1 and TRBJ2-2; 7 bases are shared with TRBD1. V dropped 3 bases and J dropped 4; count of bases not matched to a gene: 5. The CDR3 runs to 14 residues. CDR1 is DFQATT, CDR2 SNEGSKA, per germline (reference sequence). Here the CDR3 reads CSASNRGITGELFF. CDR3 nucleotide sequence: TGCAGTGCTAGTAACAGGGGAATCACCGGGGAGCTGTTTTTT.

The rearrangement joins TRBV9 to TRBJ2-5, with TRBD1 matching 8 bases. In germline, CDR1 is SGDLS, CDR2 YYNGEE. V lost 0 bases and J lost 5; bases outside the gene matches: 9. The CDR3 has 16 amino acids. CDR3 bases: TGTGCCAGCAGCGTAGGGGATTCAGGGGGCAAGGAGACCCAGTACTTC. Protein sequence: CASSVGDSGGKETQYF.

This chain connects TRBV29-1 to TRBJ1-1; D is possibly TRBD1 (6 bases). The CDR3 length is 13 residues. Germline values: CDR1 SQVTM, CDR2 ANQGSEA. V lost 6 bases to trimming and J lost 3 bases, with 14 bases between them. CDR3 DNA sequence: TGCAGCGTGAAAATACAGGGAGACACTGAAGCTTTCTTT. This gives the protein CSVKIQGDTEAFF.